This section outlines one T cell receptor (beta chain) sequence together with its context. This entry belongs to a study of blood T cell repertoires in COVID-19. Study in general: Material from acute and convalescent COVID-19 was sourced from the United States, Italy and Spain. Sources were T cells, B-cell-depleted T cells, or PBMCs; the material itself was cDNA or gDNA.

There are 15 residues in the CDR3. Trimming removed 6 bases from V and 1 base from J, with 15 bases in between. Germline loops: CDR1 MNHNY, CDR2 SVGAGI (reference sequence). As originally analysed: The assay estimated nucleated cells by amplifying reference gene primers. Data came from immunoSEQ multiplex PCR; TCRdb stores just in-frame clones and leaves some out. Clonal size and the V and J genes are those of that table, whereas D and trimming came from the DNA. The profile covers 200,000 to 250,000 clones, with about 90% appearing a single time and approximately 1.2% taken by the ten largest. The specimen was peripheral blood. The origin of this receptor is a man under 40 with acute or convalescent COVID-19. The rearrangement uses TRBV6-6 and TRBJ1-1; maybe TRBD1 (5 bases). The CDR3 bases are TGTGCCAGCAGGCCCCCTCTTGGACAGAACACTGAAGCTTTCTTT. It translates to CASRPPLGQNTEAFF.